A single sample is the source of the 22 T cell receptor beta chains below, sequenced in a study of cytomegalovirus exposure and HLA in healthy donors. The method was immunoSEQ multiplex PCR; TCRdb's version includes in-frame clones alone and lacks a portion of them. The repertoire holds about 200,000 clones, 70% to 90% seen once, with roughly 6% in the top ten. Sequencing used PBMCs. The receptors here all came from a woman aged 18-30 years in good health and CMV-seronegative.

The V gene is TRBV6-6, the J gene TRBJ1-5; the D is unclear. CDR1 and CDR2 (germline): MNHNY, SVGAGI (reference sequence). V lost 5 bases and J 4 bases, leaving 9 bases between the germline ends. This CDR3 comprises 13 residues. CDR3 coding DNA: TGTGCCAGCAGTCTCCAGATAAATCAGCCCCAGCATTTT. Its protein product is CASSLQINQPQHF.

The chain employs TRBV5-1 and TRBJ2-7; D possibly corresponds to TRBD1 (6 bases). With 4 bases removed from V and 3 bases from J, the gap between germline ends came to 14 bases. The CDR3 has 14 residues. Germline lookup yields CDR1 SGHRS and CDR2 YFSETQ. CDR3 region: CASSDPGQNYEQYF. DNA of the CDR3: TGCGCCAGCAGCGACCCGGGACAAAACTACGAGCAGTACTTC. The full variable domain, rest sourced from reference TRBV5-1 and TRBJ2-7, is KAGVTQTPRYLIKTRGQQVTLSCSPISGHRSVSWYQQTPGQGLQFLFEYFSETQRNKGNFPGRFSGRQFSNSRSEMNVSTLELGDSALYLCASSDPGQNYEQYFGPGTRLTVT.

This clone was recorded a few times. The chain uses TRBV28 and TRBJ1-2; D remains ambiguous. Trimming took off 6 bases at V and 2 bases at J, with 7 bases between the two ends. Germline V gene sequence: CDR1 MDHEN, CDR2 SYDVKM. CDR3 length equals 12 residues. In DNA form, the CDR3 reads TGTGCCAGCAGCGAAAAGAACTATGGCTACACCTTC. Protein: CASSEKNYGYTF.

This clone has more than one count but fewer than ten. J is TRBJ1-5 and V is TRBV18; possibly TRBD1 for D (6 bases). Per the germline V gene, CDR1 is KGHSH and CDR2 is LQKENI. Trimming cost V 5 bases and J 6 bases, with 11 bases left between them. There are 13 residues in the CDR3. The CDR3, as DNA: TGTGCCAGCTCAGAACAGGGCGGTCAGCCCCAGCATTTT. Translating it yields CASSEQGGQPQHF.

DNA of the CDR3: TGCGCCAGCAGCTTGGTCAGACAGAACATGAACACTGAAGCTTTCTTT. Protein sequence: CASSLVRQNMNTEAFF. The V gene is TRBV5-1, the J gene TRBJ1-1; possible D gene TRBD1, 5 bases. Germline V CDR1 and CDR2: SGHRS, YFSETQ. This CDR3 is built from 16 residues. V was shortened by 0 bases and J by 0 bases, with 12 bases between the two germline ends.

The rearrangement links TRBV10-2 to TRBJ2-3; 9 bases agree with TRBD2. This CDR3 contains 14 residues. CDR1 WSHSY and CDR2 SAAADI come from the germline V gene. The J segment lost 6 bases and the V segment lost 2 bases, leaving 3 bases of the junction unmatched. CDR3 DNA: TGCGCCAGCAGTGAGAGTAGCGGGAGTGATACGCAGTATTTT. It encodes CASSESSGSDTQYF.

The chain recombines TRBV30 with TRBJ2-7; D might be TRBD1 (5 bases). Trimming shortened V by 4 bases and J by 6 bases, and 10 bases separated the two germline ends. This CDR3 region has 11 residues. Germline assignment: CDR1 GTSNPN and CDR2 SVGIG (reference sequence). The DNA for the CDR3 is TGTGCCTGGACAGGGAACAGCGAGCAGTACTTC. Translating it yields CAWTGNSEQYF.

The gene calls are TRBV9 and TRBJ2-7; D ambiguous. V lost 0 bases and J 2 bases, leaving 12 bases between the germline ends. The germline gives CDR1 SGDLS, CDR2 YYNGEE. This CDR3 region has 15 residues. In DNA form, the CDR3 reads TGTGCCAGCAGCGTAGCTACCAGCGCAGCCTACGAGCAGTACTTC. This gives the protein CASSVATSAAYEQYF. Based on the CDR3 plus reference TRBV9 and TRBJ2-7, the full variable domain is DSGVTQTPKHLITATGQRVTLRCSPRSGDLSVYWYQQSLDQGLQFLIQYYNGEERAKGNILERFSAQQFPDLHSELNLSSLELGDSALYFCASSVATSAAYEQYFGPGTRLTVT.

The genes are TRBV7-3 and TRBJ2-5, with D possibly matching TRBD1 (6 bases). Between the trimmed V and J ends, which lost 1 base and 7 bases, there was a span of 10 bases. The CDR3 has 13 residues. Germline-derived CDR1 and CDR2 are SGHTA and FQGTGA. The DNA of the CDR3 is TGTGCCAGCAGCTTAAAACAAGGGGGGACCCAGTACTTC. Amino acid sequence: CASSLKQGGTQYF.

V and J are TRBV28 and TRBJ1-5; the match to TRBD1 covers 11 bases. Germline trimming cut 3 bases from V and 1 base from J; bases unmatched to any gene: 5. The germline V gene has CDR1 MDHEN and CDR2 SYDVKM. The CDR3 has 17 amino acids. The CDR3 spells CASSLYGTGGSNQPQHF. Written as DNA, the CDR3 is TGTGCCAGCAGTTTGTACGGGACAGGGGGAAGCAATCAGCCCCAGCATTTT.

J is TRBJ2-2 and V is TRBV27; D is unresolved. Germline V gene sequence: CDR1 MNHEY, CDR2 SMNVEV (reference sequence). The V and J ends lost 3 bases and 5 bases respectively, with 7 bases between them. CDR3 length: 13 residues. CDR3 loop: CASSFRATGELFF. The CDR3 bases are TGTGCCAGCAGTTTTAGGGCGACCGGGGAGCTGTTTTTT.

The genes are TRBV9 and TRBJ2-1, with D possibly matching TRBD1 (5 bases). This CDR3 has 12 amino acids. V was clipped by 0 bases and J by 12 bases, with 10 bases between them. Germline V gene sequence: CDR1 SGDLS, CDR2 YYNGEE. CDR3 DNA sequence: TGTGCCAGCAGCGTAGGAGGAAGGGGGCAGTTCTTC. This gives the protein CASSVGGRGQFF.

This clone has a single count. The chain recombines TRBV6-1 with TRBJ1-2, with unresolved D. Looked up from germline, CDR1 is MNHNS and CDR2 is SASEGT. V lost 3 bases, J lost 10 bases, and 12 bases lay in between. CDR3 length: 12 amino acids. The CDR3, as DNA: TGTGCCAGCAGTGATCCCCCCGATGACTACACCTTC. As protein: CASSDPPDDYTF.

The chain uses TRBV27 and TRBJ2-1; TRBD2 agrees at 7 bases. Trimming at V came to 2 bases and at J to 7 bases, leaving 8 bases not matched to a gene. The CDR3 runs to 15 residues. Germline V gives CDR1 MNHEY, CDR2 SMNVEV (reference sequence). CDR3 region: CASSLLAGVGNEQFF. CDR3 nucleotide sequence: TGTGCCAGCAGTTTACTGGCGGGAGTTGGAAATGAGCAGTTCTTC.

The chain recombines TRBV30 with TRBJ1-3; a possible D gene is TRBD1 (6 bases). The CDR3 length is 17 residues. Germline V gene data show CDR1 as GTSNPN and CDR2 as SVGIG (reference sequence). V lost 4 bases and J 0 bases, leaving 19 bases between the germline ends. The CDR3 DNA reads TGTGCCTGGACCGGACAGCCGCCTTCTTTCTCTGGAAACACCATATATTTT. Translating gives CAWTGQPPSFSGNTIYF.

The chain employs TRBV28 and TRBJ2-1; 13 positions agree with TRBD2. J lost 6 bases, V lost 6 bases, and 5 bases had no gene match. CDR3 length: 15 residues. Germline V gene lookup returns CDR1 MDHEN and CDR2 SYDVKM. This CDR3 is CASRETSGRGNEQFF. In nucleotides, the CDR3 is TGTGCCAGCAGGGAAACTAGCGGGAGGGGCAATGAGCAGTTCTTC.

This clone was seen just once. The V and J genes are TRBV7-8 and TRBJ1-5, with D hard to call. The CDR3 is 14 residues long. V lost 0 bases, J lost 3 bases, and 6 bases lay in between. Germline V lookup: CDR1 SGHVS, CDR2 FQNEAQ. The CDR3 loop reads CASSLAGVNQPQHF. In nucleotides, the CDR3 is TGTGCCAGCAGCTTAGCAGGAGTCAATCAGCCCCAGCATTTT.

In its sample, this clone was seen a few times. CDR3 region: CSVSTARDQPQHF. The DNA for the CDR3 is TGCAGCGTTTCGACAGCACGCGATCAGCCCCAGCATTTT. This chain links TRBV29-1 with TRBJ1-5; D is perhaps TRBD1 (5 bases). CDR3 length equals 13 residues. Germline values: CDR1 SQVTM, CDR2 ANQGSEA. Trimming removed 5 bases at V and 5 bases at J, with 13 bases between. The complete variable domain, with remaining parts taken from reference TRBV29-1 and TRBJ1-5, reads SAVISQKPSRDICQRGTSLTIQCQVDSQVTMMFWYRQQPGQSLTLIATANQGSEATYESGFVIDKFPISRPNLTFSTLTVSNMSPEDSSIYLCSVSTARDQPQHFGDGTRLSIL.

The genes are TRBV9 and TRBJ2-1; 9 bases fit TRBD1. This CDR3 comprises 15 residues. The J segment lost 5 bases and the V segment lost 3 bases, leaving 6 bases of the junction unmatched. CDR1 is SGDLS, CDR2 YYNGEE, per germline. This CDR3 is CASSARDRADNEQFF. Here the CDR3 DNA reads TGTGCCAGCAGCGCCCGGGACAGGGCCGACAATGAGCAGTTCTTC.

The chain carries TRBV28 and TRBJ2-1, with D tentatively TRBD2 (5 bases). Trimming removed 3 bases at V and 2 bases at J, with 8 bases between. This CDR3 is 14 amino acids long. From germline, CDR1 is MDHEN and CDR2 SYDVKM. The CDR3 bases are TGTGCCAGCAGTTTCCGGGAAGCCTACAATGAGCAGTTCTTC. The encoded protein is CASSFREAYNEQFF.

CDR3 coding DNA: TGTGCCAGCAGCTTGGATCGCAACCCGAACACCGGGGAGCTGTTTTTT. Protein sequence: CASSLDRNPNTGELFF. The V call is TRBV7-3, the J call TRBJ2-2; D ambiguous. Germline V gives CDR1 SGHTA, CDR2 FQGTGA. The CDR3 covers 16 residues. V was pared by 3 bases and J by 0 bases, with 11 bases between.

V gene TRBV2 combines with J gene TRBJ2-7, with TRBD1 identical over 11 bases. Germline-derived CDR1 and CDR2 are SNHLY and FYNNEI. This CDR3 is built from 15 residues. V gave up 4 bases and J gave up 3 bases; unmatched junction bases: 5. The CDR3 sequence is CASSAPGTGGYEQYF. The DNA of the CDR3 is TGTGCCAGCAGTGCCCCCGGGACAGGGGGCTACGAGCAGTACTTC.